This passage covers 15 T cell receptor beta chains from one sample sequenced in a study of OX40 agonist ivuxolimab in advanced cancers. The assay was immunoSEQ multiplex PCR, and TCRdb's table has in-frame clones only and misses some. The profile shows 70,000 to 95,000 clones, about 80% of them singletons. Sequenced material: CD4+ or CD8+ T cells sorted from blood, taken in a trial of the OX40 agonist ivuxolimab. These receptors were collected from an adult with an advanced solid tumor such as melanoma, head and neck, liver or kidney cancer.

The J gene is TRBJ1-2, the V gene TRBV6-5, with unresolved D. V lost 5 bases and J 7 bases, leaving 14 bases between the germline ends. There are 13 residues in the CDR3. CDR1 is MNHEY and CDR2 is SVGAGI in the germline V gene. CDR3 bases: TGTGCCAGCAGTCAAAAAGCAGGTCGTGGCTACACCTTC. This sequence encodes CASSQKAGRGYTF.

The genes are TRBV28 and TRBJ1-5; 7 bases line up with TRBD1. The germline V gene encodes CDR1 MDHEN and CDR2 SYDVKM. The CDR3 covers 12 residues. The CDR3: CVTEGAGQPQHF. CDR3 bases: TGTGTAACCGAGGGGGCAGGACAGCCCCAGCATTTT.

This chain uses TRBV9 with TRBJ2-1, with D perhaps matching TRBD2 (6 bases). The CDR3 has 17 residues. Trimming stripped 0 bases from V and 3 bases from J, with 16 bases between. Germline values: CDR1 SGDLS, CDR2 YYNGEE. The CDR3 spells CASSVAGDFILYNEQFF. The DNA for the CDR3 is TGTGCCAGCAGCGTAGCTGGGGACTTTATCCTCTACAATGAGCAGTTCTTC.

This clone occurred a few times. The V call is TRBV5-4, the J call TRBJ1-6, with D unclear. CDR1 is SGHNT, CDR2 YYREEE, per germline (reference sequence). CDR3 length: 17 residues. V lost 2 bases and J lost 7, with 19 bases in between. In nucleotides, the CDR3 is TGTGCCAGCAGCTTTGATCTGGCCAGGACTGAAAATTCACCCCTCCACTTT. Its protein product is CASSFDLARTENSPLHF.

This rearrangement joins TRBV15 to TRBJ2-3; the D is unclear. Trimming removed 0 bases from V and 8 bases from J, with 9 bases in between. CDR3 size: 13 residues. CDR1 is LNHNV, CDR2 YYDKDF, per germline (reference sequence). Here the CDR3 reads CATSREGRSTQYF. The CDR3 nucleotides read TGTGCCACCAGCAGAGAAGGACGATCTACGCAGTATTTT.

This CDR3 is CASSSGTRENIQYF. The CDR3 region has the DNA TGCGCCAGCAGCTCCGGGACAAGAGAGAACATTCAGTACTTC. The gene calls are TRBV5-1 and TRBJ2-4; maybe TRBD1 (6 bases). CDR1 and CDR2 (germline): SGHRS, YFSETQ. The CDR3 is 14 residues long. V lost 3 bases, J lost 7 bases, and 14 bases lay in between. Combining the CDR3 with reference TRBV5-1 and TRBJ2-4 gives the whole variable domain KAGVTQTPRYLIKTRGQQVTLSCSPISGHRSVSWYQQTPGQGLQFLFEYFSETQRNKGNFPGRFSGRQFSNSRSEMNVSTLELGDSALYLCASSSGTRENIQYFGAGTRLSVL.

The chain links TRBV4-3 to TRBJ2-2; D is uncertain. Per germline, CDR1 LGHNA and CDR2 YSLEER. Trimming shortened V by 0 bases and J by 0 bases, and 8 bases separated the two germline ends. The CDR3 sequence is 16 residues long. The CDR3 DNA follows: TGCGCCAGCAGCCAAGATGCACGTCCGAACACCGGGGAGCTGTTTTTT. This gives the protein CASSQDARPNTGELFF.

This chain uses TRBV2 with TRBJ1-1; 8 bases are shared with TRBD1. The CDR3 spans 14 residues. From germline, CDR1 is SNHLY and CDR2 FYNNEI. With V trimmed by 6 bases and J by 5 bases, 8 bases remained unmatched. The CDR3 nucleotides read TGTGCCAGCAGCCTACAGGGGGTGGAAACTGAAGCTTTCTTT. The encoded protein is CASSLQGVETEAFF.

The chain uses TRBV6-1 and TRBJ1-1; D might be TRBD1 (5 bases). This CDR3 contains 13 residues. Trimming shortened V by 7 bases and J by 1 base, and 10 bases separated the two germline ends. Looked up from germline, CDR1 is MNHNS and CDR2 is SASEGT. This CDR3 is CASKRQRNTEAFF. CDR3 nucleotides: TGTGCCAGCAAGAGACAGAGGAACACTGAAGCTTTCTTT.

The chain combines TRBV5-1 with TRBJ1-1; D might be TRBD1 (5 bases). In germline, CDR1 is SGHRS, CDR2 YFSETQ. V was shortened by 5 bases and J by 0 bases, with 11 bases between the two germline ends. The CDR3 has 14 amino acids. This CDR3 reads CASSFDSMNTEAFF. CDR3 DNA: TGCGCCAGCAGTTTCGACAGTATGAACACTGAAGCTTTCTTT.

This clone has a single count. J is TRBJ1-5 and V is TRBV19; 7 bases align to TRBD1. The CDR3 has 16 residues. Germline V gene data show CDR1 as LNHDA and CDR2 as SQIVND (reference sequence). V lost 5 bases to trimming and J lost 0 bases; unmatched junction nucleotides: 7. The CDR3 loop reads CASSGGTVLSNQPQHF. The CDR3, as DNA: TGTGCCAGTAGTGGGGGGACAGTACTTAGCAATCAGCCCCAGCATTTT.

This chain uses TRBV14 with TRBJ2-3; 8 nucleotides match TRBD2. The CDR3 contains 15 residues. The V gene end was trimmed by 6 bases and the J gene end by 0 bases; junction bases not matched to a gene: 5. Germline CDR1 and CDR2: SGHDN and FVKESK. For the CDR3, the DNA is TGTGCCAGCAGTCGGGAGGGCGTGAGCACAGATACGCAGTATTTT. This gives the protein CASSREGVSTDTQYF.

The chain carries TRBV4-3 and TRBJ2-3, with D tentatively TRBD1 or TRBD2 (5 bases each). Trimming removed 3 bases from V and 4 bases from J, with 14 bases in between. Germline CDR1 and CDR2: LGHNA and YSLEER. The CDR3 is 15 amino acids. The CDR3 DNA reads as TGCGCCAGCAGCCAGGATTACCGGGGCTCAGATACGCAGTATTTT. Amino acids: CASSQDYRGSDTQYF.

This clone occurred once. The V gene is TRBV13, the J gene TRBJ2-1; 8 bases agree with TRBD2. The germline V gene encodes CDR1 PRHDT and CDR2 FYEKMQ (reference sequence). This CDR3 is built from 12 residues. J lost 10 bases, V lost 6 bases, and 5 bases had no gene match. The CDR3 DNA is TGTGCCAGCAGGCCCCCGGGGGGGGAGCAGTTCTTC. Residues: CASRPPGGEQFF.

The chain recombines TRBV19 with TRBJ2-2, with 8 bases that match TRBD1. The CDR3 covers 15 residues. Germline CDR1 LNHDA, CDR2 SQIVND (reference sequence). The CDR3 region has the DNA TGTGCTTCGACAGGGGTGACGTTTCTTTCCGGGGAGCTGTTTTTT. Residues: CASTGVTFLSGELFF. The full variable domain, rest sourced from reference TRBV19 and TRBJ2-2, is DGGITQSPKYLFRKEGQNVTLSCEQNLNHDAMYWYRQDPGQGLRLIYYSQIVNDFQKGDIAEGYSVSREKKESFPLTVTSAQKNPTAFYLCASTGVTFLSGELFFGEGSRLTVL.